This entry is about one T cell receptor (beta chain). V was shortened by 2 bases and J by 0 bases, with 10 bases between the two germline ends. The CDR3 has 15 residues. Germline CDR1 reads MNHNY; CDR2 reads SVGAGI (reference sequence). This specimen belongs to a study of Ad26.COV2.S vaccination and SARS-CoV-2 variants. Produced via immunoSEQ multiplex PCR; TCRdb's table is partial and in-frame only. The table lists 350,000 to 450,000 clones, roughly 94% of them singletons, with 3% to 5% in the top ten. This TCR derives from a human donor who had recovered from COVID-19. Sample: peripheral blood, taken after recovery from COVID-19. The chain joins TRBV6-6 to TRBJ1-2; tentatively, D is TRBD1 (5 bases). The CDR3 loop reads CASSYMSRANYGYTF. For the CDR3, the DNA is TGTGCCAGCAGTTACATGAGCAGGGCTAACTATGGCTACACCTTC.